In this sample, the clone carrying this T cell receptor (beta chain) turned up many times. The sample originates from a study of T cells after yellow fever vaccination. Study-level findings and limits: A small share of clonotypes appeared in both CD4 and CD8 compartments.

TCRdb redid the calling of the 5' RACE reads with MiXCR, one entry per CDR3 protein. The table has 25,000 to 30,000 distinct CDR3 sequences, about 6% seen once. The input for sequencing was PBMCs, either bulk or a sorted T-cell subset (CD4+, CD8+, memory, or dextramer-sorted; not recorded which), taken on the day of the yellow fever booster vaccination. The sequence came from a man between 25 and 39 years old who received the YFV17D yellow fever vaccine.

CDR3 sequence: CASKMVEGASYEQYF. CDR3 nucleotide sequence: TGTGCCAGCAAAATGGTGGAGGGAGCCTCCTACGAGCAGTACTTC. V usage is TRBV6-2 or TRBV6-3 and J usage is TRBJ2-7; tentative D call: TRBD2 (6 bases). The CDR3 has 15 amino acids. V lost 7 bases and J lost 0, with 16 bases in between. CDR1 is MNHEY, CDR2 SVGEGT, per germline.